Below are 21 T cell receptor beta chains sequenced from a single sample in a study of blood T cell repertoires in COVID-19. Using immunoSEQ multiplex PCR, the repertoire was profiled, and TCRdb retains in-frame clones only, with some absent. The sample lists under 200,000 clones, roughly 88% occurring once. Sequencing was carried out using PBMCs or T cells enriched from blood (not recorded which). Receptor source: a man in his forties with acute COVID-19.

V is TRBV28 and J is TRBJ1-4, with 8 bases matching TRBD1. Germline V CDR1 and CDR2: MDHEN, SYDVKM. The CDR3 runs to 15 residues. With V trimmed by 5 bases and J by 7 bases, 9 bases remained unmatched. The CDR3, as DNA: TGTGCCAGCAGTCAATTCACAGGGGGAAGTGAAAAACTGTTTTTT. Translating gives CASSQFTGGSEKLFF.

The chain couples TRBV24-1 to TRBJ2-1; TRBD1 is a possible D gene (5 bases). CDR1 is KGHDR, CDR2 SFDVKD, per germline. The CDR3 extends over 15 amino acids. V lost 4 bases, J lost 7 bases, and 16 bases lay in between. The CDR3 sequence: CATSETQGYTNEQFF. In DNA, the CDR3 is TGTGCCACCAGTGAAACCCAGGGTTACACGAATGAGCAGTTCTTC.

This clone has more than one count but fewer than ten. V gene TRBV28 combines with J gene TRBJ2-6; D is unclear. V dropped 8 bases and J dropped 1 base, with 6 bases sitting between them. This CDR3 is built from 13 residues. Germline V CDR1 and CDR2: MDHEN, SYDVKM. CDR3 coding DNA: TGTGCCAGCCTCTCTTCTGGGGCCAACGTCCTGACTTTC. It encodes CASLSSGANVLTF.

The V call is TRBV4-2, the J call TRBJ2-1, with D possibly being TRBD2 (6 bases). The CDR3 consists of 15 residues. The germline V and J ends were trimmed by 1 base and 2 bases, with 9 bases remaining between them. Germline V gene data show CDR1 as LGHNA and CDR2 as YNFKEQ. CDR3 coding DNA: TGTGCCAGCAGCCAAGTTAGCGGAACCTACAATGAGCAGTTCTTC. Protein sequence: CASSQVSGTYNEQFF.

The chain uses TRBV28 and TRBJ2-3; 14 bases are a match to TRBD2. The trim removed 7 bases at V and 5 bases at J, leaving 11 bases unmatched. Germline CDR1 is MDHEN and CDR2 is SYDVKM. The CDR3 is 17 amino acids. Here the CDR3 DNA reads TGTGCCAGCATTAACGGAGGACTAGCGGGAGGCGAAGATACGCAGTATTTT. Translated, it gives CASINGGLAGGEDTQYF.

The chain carries TRBV13 and TRBJ1-1; the D is unclear. V lost 3 bases and J 0 bases, leaving 8 bases between the germline ends. CDR1 and CDR2 from the germline V gene are PRHDT and FYEKMQ (reference sequence). The CDR3 loop spans 14 amino acids. The CDR3 region has the DNA TGTGCCAGCAGCTTCGGGGTGTTGAACACTGAAGCTTTCTTT. Its protein is CASSFGVLNTEAFF.

V gene TRBV13 combines with J gene TRBJ2-1, with 15 nucleotides matching TRBD2. V dropped 6 bases and J dropped 4; count of bases not matched to a gene: 4. CDR1 PRHDT and CDR2 FYEKMQ come from the germline V gene (reference sequence). The CDR3 sequence is 16 residues long. This chain's CDR3 is CASRAGLAGGYNEQFF. The DNA of the CDR3 is TGTGCCAGCAGGGCCGGACTAGCGGGAGGGTACAATGAGCAGTTCTTC.

The chain recombines TRBV6-5 with TRBJ1-1; D may be TRBD1 (6 bases). This CDR3 is built from 15 residues. The ends were cut back, 2 bases at V and 8 bases at J, with 18 bases in the middle. CDR1 and CDR2 (germline): MNHEY, SVGAGI. The CDR3 DNA is TGTGCCAGCAGTTACGATTTACCCACCGGGACAGAAGCTTTCTTT. Translated, it gives CASSYDLPTGTEAFF.

This clone was counted many times. The rearrangement links TRBV3-1 (or the pseudogene TRBV3-2) to TRBJ2-7; 12 nucleotides match TRBD2. Trimming cost V 5 bases and J 7 bases; bases outside gene matches: 9. Looked up from germline, CDR1 is LGHDT and CDR2 is YNNKEL (reference sequence). The CDR3 runs to 15 residues. CDR3 sequence reads: CASSSRLAGVGEQYF. CDR3 DNA sequence: TGTGCCAGCAGCTCTCGACTAGCGGGAGTGGGGGAGCAGTACTTC.

The V call is TRBV9, the J call TRBJ2-7, with 7 bases fitting TRBD2. With 4 bases clipped from V and 2 bases from J, the junction kept 12 bases outside the gene matches. From germline, CDR1 is SGDLS and CDR2 YYNGEE. CDR3 size: 16 residues. The CDR3 spells CASSPKVLAAPYEQYF. The CDR3 nucleotides read TGTGCCAGCAGCCCCAAGGTGCTAGCGGCACCCTACGAGCAGTACTTC.

V gene TRBV28 combines with J gene TRBJ1-3, with no clear D. The ends were cut back, 5 bases at V and 2 bases at J, with 16 bases in the middle. Germline V gives CDR1 MDHEN, CDR2 SYDVKM. CDR3 length: 16 residues. The CDR3 protein is CASSPPLTVAGNTIYF. The DNA for the CDR3 is TGTGCCAGCAGTCCGCCCTTGACTGTTGCTGGAAACACCATATATTTT.

On this clone itself: This specimen includes other DNA sequences encoding the same CDR3. The chain carries TRBV28 and TRBJ2-3; D might be TRBD1 (5 bases). From germline, CDR1 is MDHEN and CDR2 SYDVKM. The CDR3 is made up of 15 amino acids. Trimming took 3 bases from V and 0 from J, leaving 10 bases between them. This CDR3 is CASSLGRISTDTQYF. The CDR3 coding sequence is TGTGCCAGCAGTTTGGGGCGGATTAGCACAGATACGCAGTATTTT.

This chain uses TRBV21-1 with TRBJ2-3; the D call of TRBD2 is as the table states it, not checked on the DNA. TRBV21-1 is classified as a pseudogene. The CDR3 runs 17 residues. The DNA of the CDR3 is TGTGCCAGCAGCAAAGCGTCAATGAGGGTTTGCACAGATACGCAGTATTTT. Its translation: CASSKASMRVCTDTQYF.

V is TRBV6-4 and J is TRBJ1-6; no definite D call. The germline gives CDR1 MRHNA, CDR2 SNTAGT. The V gene lost 5 bases and the J gene lost 1 base, with 18 bases spanning the gap. The length of the CDR3 is 18 residues. CDR3 sequence: CASSPLCRGWSYNSPLHF. CDR3 DNA sequence: TGTGCCAGCAGTCCCTTATGCCGGGGTTGGTCCTATAATTCACCCCTCCACTTT.

This chain uses TRBV25-1 with TRBJ2-7; 10 nucleotides agree with TRBD1. Germline V gene lookup returns CDR1 MGHDK and CDR2 SYGVNS. V dropped 3 bases and J dropped 5; count of bases not matched to a gene: 7. The length of the CDR3 is 15 residues. For the CDR3, the DNA is TGTGCCAGCAGTGACCCCGGGACAGGGGTTCACGAGCAGTACTTC. The encoded protein is CASSDPGTGVHEQYF.

This clone was recorded a few times. The chain links TRBV6-4 to TRBJ2-7; 9 bases match TRBD2. With 3 bases clipped from V and 2 bases from J, the junction kept 8 bases outside the gene matches. This CDR3 region has 16 residues. Germline assignment: CDR1 MRHNA and CDR2 SNTAGT. CDR3 DNA sequence: TGTGCCAGCAGTGAAGGAGTGGCGGGAGGGCCCTACGAGCAGTACTTC. Translating it yields CASSEGVAGGPYEQYF.

The chain couples TRBV4-2 to TRBJ2-7; weak D call: TRBD1 (5 bases). Trimming stripped 0 bases from V and 4 bases from J, with 10 bases between. The germline V gene has CDR1 LGHNA and CDR2 YNFKEQ. The CDR3 sequence is 14 residues long. The CDR3 is CASSQEKGPYEQYF. In nucleotides, the CDR3 is TGTGCCAGCAGCCAAGAGAAGGGGCCGTACGAGCAGTACTTC.

V usage is TRBV10-2 and J usage is TRBJ2-1; D possibly corresponds to TRBD1 (5 bases). Germline V gives CDR1 WSHSY, CDR2 SAAADI. The germline V and J ends were trimmed by 4 bases and 8 bases, with 30 bases remaining between them. This CDR3 has 19 amino acids. The CDR3: CASSGGAFRFLSPGHEQFF. The CDR3 bases are TGCGCCAGCAGTGGGGGTGCCTTTCGCTTTCTTTCCCCAGGGCATGAGCAGTTCTTC.

CDR3 nucleotides: TGTGCCAGTAGCAGGGGGGACAAGACCTACGAGCAGTACTTC. It specifies CASSRGDKTYEQYF. This chain joins TRBV19 and TRBJ2-7, with a weak D call TRBD1 (7 bases). The CDR3 consists of 14 residues. V shed 6 bases and J shed 2 bases, with 14 bases lying between them. From germline, CDR1 is LNHDA and CDR2 SQIVND (reference sequence).

The CDR3 reads CASKKERGTGELFF. In nucleotides, the CDR3 is TGTGCCAGCAAGAAGGAGAGGGGGACCGGGGAGCTGTTTTTT. The chain has TRBV7-6 and TRBJ2-2, with D perhaps TRBD1 (6 bases). The length of the CDR3 is 14 residues. CDR1 is SGHVS and CDR2 is FNYEAQ in the germline V gene. V shed 7 bases and J shed 5 bases, with 14 bases lying between them.

The chain couples TRBV13 to TRBJ2-1; weak D call: TRBD1 (7 bases). CDR1 is PRHDT and CDR2 is FYEKMQ in the germline V gene (reference sequence). CDR3 length equals 14 residues. Trimming cost V 4 bases and J 12 bases, with 19 bases left between them. The CDR3 bases are TGTGCCAGCAGCTCCATACCCAGGGGGGAGGTGCAGTTCTTC. Translating it yields CASSSIPRGEVQFF.